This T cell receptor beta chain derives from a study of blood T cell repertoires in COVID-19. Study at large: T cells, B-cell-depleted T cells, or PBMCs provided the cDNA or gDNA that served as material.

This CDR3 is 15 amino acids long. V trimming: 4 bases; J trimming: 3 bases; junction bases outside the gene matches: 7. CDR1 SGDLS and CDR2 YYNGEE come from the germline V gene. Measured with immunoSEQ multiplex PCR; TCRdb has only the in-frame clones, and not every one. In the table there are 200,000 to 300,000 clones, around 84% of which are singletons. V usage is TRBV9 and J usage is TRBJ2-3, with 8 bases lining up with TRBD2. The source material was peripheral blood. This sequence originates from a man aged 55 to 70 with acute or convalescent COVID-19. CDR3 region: CASSTREGTTDTQYF. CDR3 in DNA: TGTGCCAGCAGCACCCGGGAGGGGACTACAGATACGCAGTATTTT.